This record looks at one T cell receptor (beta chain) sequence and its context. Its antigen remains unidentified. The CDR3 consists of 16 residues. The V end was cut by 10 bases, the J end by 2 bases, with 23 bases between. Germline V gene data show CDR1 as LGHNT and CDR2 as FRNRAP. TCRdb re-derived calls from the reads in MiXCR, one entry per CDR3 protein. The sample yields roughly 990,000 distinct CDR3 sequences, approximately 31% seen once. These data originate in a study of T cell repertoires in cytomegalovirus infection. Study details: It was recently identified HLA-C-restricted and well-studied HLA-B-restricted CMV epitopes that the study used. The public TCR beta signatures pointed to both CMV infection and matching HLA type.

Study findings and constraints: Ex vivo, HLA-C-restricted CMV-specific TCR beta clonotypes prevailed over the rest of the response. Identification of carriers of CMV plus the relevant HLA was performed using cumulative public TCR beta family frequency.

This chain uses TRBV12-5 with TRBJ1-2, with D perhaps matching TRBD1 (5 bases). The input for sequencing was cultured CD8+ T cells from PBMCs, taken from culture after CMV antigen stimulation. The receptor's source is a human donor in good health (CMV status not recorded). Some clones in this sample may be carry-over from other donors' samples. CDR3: CAIPGPTGLGNYGYTF. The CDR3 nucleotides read TGTGCTATCCCGGGACCTACAGGACTGGGGAACTATGGCTACACCTTC.